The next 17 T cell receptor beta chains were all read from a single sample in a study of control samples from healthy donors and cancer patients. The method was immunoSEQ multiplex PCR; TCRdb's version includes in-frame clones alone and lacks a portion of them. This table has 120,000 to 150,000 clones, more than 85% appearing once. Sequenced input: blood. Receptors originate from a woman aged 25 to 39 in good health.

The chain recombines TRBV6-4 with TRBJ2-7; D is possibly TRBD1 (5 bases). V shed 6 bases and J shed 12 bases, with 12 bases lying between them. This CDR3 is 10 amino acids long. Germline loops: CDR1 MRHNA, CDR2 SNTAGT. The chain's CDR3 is CASRGPQRYF. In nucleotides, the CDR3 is TGTGCCAGCAGGGGGCCTCAGCGGTACTTC.

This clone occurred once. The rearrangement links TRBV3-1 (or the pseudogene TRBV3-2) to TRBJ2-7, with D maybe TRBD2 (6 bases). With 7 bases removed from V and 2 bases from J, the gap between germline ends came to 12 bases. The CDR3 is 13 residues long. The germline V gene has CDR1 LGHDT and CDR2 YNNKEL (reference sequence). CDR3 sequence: CASNVAGTYEQYF. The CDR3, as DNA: TGTGCCAGCAACGTCGCGGGAACCTACGAGCAGTACTTC.

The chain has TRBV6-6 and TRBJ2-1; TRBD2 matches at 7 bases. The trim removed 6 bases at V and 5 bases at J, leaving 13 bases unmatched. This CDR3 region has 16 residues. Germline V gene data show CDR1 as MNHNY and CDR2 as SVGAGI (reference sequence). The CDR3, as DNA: TGTGCCAGCAGGGTCGAGCGGGGATCTACCAACAATGAGCAGTTCTTC. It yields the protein CASRVERGSTNNEQFF.

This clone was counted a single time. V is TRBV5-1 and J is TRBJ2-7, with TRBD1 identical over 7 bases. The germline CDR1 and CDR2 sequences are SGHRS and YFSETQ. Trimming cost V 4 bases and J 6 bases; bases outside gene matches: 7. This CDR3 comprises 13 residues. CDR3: CASSGDSRTEQYF. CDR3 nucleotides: TGCGCCAGCAGCGGGGACAGTAGGACCGAGCAGTACTTC. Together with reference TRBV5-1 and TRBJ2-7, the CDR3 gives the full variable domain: KAGVTQTPRYLIKTRGQQVTLSCSPISGHRSVSWYQQTPGQGLQFLFEYFSETQRNKGNFPGRFSGRQFSNSRSEMNVSTLELGDSALYLCASSGDSRTEQYFGPGTRLTVT.

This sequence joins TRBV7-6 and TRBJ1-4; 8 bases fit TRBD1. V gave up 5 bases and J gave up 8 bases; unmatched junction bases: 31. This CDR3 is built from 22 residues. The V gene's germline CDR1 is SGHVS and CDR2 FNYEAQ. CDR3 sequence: CASSTDRETTLRDSLGSEKLFF. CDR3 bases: TGTGCCAGCAGCACGGACAGGGAGACAACCCTGAGAGACTCCCTGGGTAGCGAAAAACTGTTTTTT.

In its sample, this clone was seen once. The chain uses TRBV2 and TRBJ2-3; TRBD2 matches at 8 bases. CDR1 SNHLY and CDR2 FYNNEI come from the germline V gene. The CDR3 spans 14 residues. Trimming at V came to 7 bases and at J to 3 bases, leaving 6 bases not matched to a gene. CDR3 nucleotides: TGTGCCAGCACGGAGGGACTAGAAACAGATACGCAGTATTTT. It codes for CASTEGLETDTQYF.

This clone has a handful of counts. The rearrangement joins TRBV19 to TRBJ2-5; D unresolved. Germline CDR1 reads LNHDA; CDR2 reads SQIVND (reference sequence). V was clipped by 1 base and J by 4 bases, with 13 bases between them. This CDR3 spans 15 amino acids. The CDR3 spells CASSIVFQTGETQYF. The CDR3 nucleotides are TGTGCCAGTAGTATAGTTTTTCAGACGGGAGAGACCCAGTACTTC. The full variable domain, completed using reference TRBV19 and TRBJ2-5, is DGGITQSPKYLFRKEGQNVTLSCEQNLNHDAMYWYRQDPGQGLRLIYYSQIVNDFQKGDIAEGYSVSREKKESFPLTVTSAQKNPTAFYLCASSIVFQTGETQYFGPGTRLLVL.

The CDR3 protein is CASNGAHSGNTIYF. CDR3 bases: TGTGCCAGCAATGGGGCCCACTCTGGAAACACCATATATTTT. V and J are TRBV2 and TRBJ1-3, with D maybe TRBD1 (5 bases). The CDR3 has 14 amino acids. CDR1 and CDR2 from the germline V gene are SNHLY and FYNNEI. Trimming stripped 7 bases from V and 0 bases from J, with 10 bases between.

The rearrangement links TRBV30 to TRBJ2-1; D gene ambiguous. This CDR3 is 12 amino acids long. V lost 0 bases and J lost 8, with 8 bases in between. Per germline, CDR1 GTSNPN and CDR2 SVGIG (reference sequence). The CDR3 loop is CAWSVLGDEQFF. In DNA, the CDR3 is TGTGCCTGGAGTGTACTCGGCGATGAGCAGTTCTTC.

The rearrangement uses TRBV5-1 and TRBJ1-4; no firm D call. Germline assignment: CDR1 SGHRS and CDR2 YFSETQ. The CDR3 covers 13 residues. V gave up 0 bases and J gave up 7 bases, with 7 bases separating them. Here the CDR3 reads CASSLVFGEKLFF. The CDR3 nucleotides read TGCGCCAGCAGCTTGGTCTTCGGTGAAAAACTGTTTTTT.

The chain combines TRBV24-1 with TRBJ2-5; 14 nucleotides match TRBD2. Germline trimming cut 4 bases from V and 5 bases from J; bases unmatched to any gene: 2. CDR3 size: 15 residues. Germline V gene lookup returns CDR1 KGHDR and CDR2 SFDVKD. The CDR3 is CATSEGLAGVETQYF. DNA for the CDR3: TGTGCCACCAGTGAGGGACTAGCGGGAGTGGAGACCCAGTACTTC.

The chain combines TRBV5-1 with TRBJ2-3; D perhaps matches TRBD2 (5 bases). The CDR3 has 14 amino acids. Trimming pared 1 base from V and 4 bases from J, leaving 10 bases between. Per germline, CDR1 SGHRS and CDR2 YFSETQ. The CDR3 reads CASSLRMEADTQYF. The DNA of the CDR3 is TGCGCCAGCAGCTTGCGTATGGAGGCAGATACGCAGTATTTT. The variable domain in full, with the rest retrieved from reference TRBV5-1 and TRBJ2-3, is KAGVTQTPRYLIKTRGQQVTLSCSPISGHRSVSWYQQTPGQGLQFLFEYFSETQRNKGNFPGRFSGRQFSNSRSEMNVSTLELGDSALYLCASSLRMEADTQYFGPGTRLTVL.

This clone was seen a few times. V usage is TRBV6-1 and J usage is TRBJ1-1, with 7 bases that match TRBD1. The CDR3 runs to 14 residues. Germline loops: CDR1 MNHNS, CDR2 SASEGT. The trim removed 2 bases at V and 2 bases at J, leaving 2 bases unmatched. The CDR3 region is CASSEWTGNTEAFF. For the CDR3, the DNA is TGTGCCAGCAGTGAATGGACAGGAAACACTGAAGCTTTCTTT.

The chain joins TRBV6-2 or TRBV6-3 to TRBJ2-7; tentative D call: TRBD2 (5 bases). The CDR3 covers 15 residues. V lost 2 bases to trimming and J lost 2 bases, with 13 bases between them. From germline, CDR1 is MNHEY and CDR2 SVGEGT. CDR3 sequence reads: CASSYRTLPPYEQYF. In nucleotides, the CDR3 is TGTGCCAGCAGTTACCGGACTTTGCCCCCCTACGAGCAGTACTTC.

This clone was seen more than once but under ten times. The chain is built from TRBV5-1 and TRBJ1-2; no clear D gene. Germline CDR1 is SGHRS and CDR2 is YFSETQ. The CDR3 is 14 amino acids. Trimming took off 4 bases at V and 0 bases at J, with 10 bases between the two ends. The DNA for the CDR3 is TGCGCCAGCAGCCAGGACGGGACTAACTATGGCTACACCTTC. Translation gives CASSQDGTNYGYTF. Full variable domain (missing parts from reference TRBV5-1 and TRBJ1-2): KAGVTQTPRYLIKTRGQQVTLSCSPISGHRSVSWYQQTPGQGLQFLFEYFSETQRNKGNFPGRFSGRQFSNSRSEMNVSTLELGDSALYLCASSQDGTNYGYTFGSGTRLTVV.

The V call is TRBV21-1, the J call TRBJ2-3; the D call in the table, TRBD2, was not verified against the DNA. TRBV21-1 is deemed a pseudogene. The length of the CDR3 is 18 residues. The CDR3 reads CASSKGATSANYTDTQYF. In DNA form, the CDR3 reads TGTGCCAGCAGCAAAGGTGCGACTAGCGCAAACTACACAGATACGCAGTATTTT.

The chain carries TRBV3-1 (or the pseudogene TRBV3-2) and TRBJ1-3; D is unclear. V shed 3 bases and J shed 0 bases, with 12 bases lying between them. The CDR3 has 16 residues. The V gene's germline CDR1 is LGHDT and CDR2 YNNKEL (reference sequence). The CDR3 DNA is TGTGCCAGCAGCCAGGTCTCAACGAGCTCTGGAAACACCATATATTTT. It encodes CASSQVSTSSGNTIYF.